The clone carrying this T cell receptor beta chain has only a few counts. Its antigen is unidentified. TCRdb analysed the reads with MiXCR anew, one entry per CDR3 protein. The sample carries approximately 320,000 distinct CDR3 sequences, over 7.5% recorded once. These data are taken from a study of T cell repertoires in cytomegalovirus infection. As for the study in general: Public TCR beta signatures marked donors with CMV infection and the matching HLA.

The germline V gene encodes CDR1 SGHTA and CDR2 FQGNSA. Trimming at V came to 1 base and at J to 4 bases, leaving 4 bases not matched to a gene. The CDR3 has 16 residues. Study outcomes and limitations: Identification of carriers of CMV plus the relevant HLA was achieved through cumulative public TCR beta family frequency. HLA-C-restricted CMV clonotypes gave the most frequent clonotype in two of eight donors.

This clonotype originated in a human donor in good health (CMV status not recorded). Some clones in this sample may be carry-over from other donors' samples. Input material: PBMCs. This chain connects TRBV7-2 to TRBJ2-3; 11 bases align to TRBD2. This CDR3 reads CASSLGLAGGADTQYF. The CDR3 bases are TGTGCCAGCAGCTTAGGCCTAGCGGGGGGTGCAGATACGCAGTATTTT.